The 7 T cell receptor beta chains below come from one sample, sequenced in a study of cytomegalovirus exposure and HLA in healthy donors. 60 Vbeta and 13 Jbeta primers were used in PCR. The table came from immunoSEQ multiplex PCR; TCRdb's copy has only in-frame clones and leaves some out. The sample consists of 100,000 or so clones, under 85% of them appearing once. The sequenced sample was PBMCs. These TCRs come from a man aged 35 to 55 in good health and CMV-seronegative.

The DNA for the CDR3 is TGCGCCAGCAGCCTGGGGGAAGTAGCGGGAGGGATCAAGGCAGATACGCAGTATTTT. The encoded protein is CASSLGEVAGGIKADTQYF. The rearrangement uses TRBV4-1 and TRBJ2-3, with 11 bases matching TRBD2. The CDR3 loop spans 19 amino acids. V trimming: 4 bases; J trimming: 4 bases; junction bases outside the gene matches: 16. CDR1 is MGHRA and CDR2 is YSYEKL in the germline V gene.

This clone came up a few times. The chain links TRBV5-6 to TRBJ2-3; 13 positions agree with TRBD2. V lost 7 bases to trimming and J lost 4 bases; unmatched junction nucleotides: 3. The germline CDR1 and CDR2 sequences are SGHDT and YYEEEE. There are 14 residues in the CDR3. In DNA, the CDR3 is TGTGCCAGCGGGACTAGCGGGGTCTCAGATACGCAGTATTTT. Translation gives CASGTSGVSDTQYF.

The chain combines TRBV27 with TRBJ2-7; D is perhaps TRBD1 (6 bases). CDR1 is MNHEY and CDR2 is SMNVEV in the germline V gene (reference sequence). V was cut by 7 bases and J by 4 bases, with 17 bases left in between. The CDR3 has 14 residues. The CDR3 nucleotides are TGTGCCAGCAACCGAGGGGGACAAATATACGAGCAGTACTTC. This encodes CASNRGGQIYEQYF.

This sequence joins TRBV6-6 and TRBJ1-1; D may be TRBD1 (5 bases). Trimming stripped 3 bases from V and 5 bases from J, with 13 bases between. The CDR3 consists of 14 residues. Germline CDR1 is MNHNY and CDR2 is SVGAGI (reference sequence). The CDR3 coding sequence is TGTGCCAGCAGTTATGAGGGGCGGGGGACTGAAGCTTTCTTT. Protein: CASSYEGRGTEAFF.

This clone was observed once. J is TRBJ2-1 and V is TRBV10-2; 9 bases agree with TRBD2. Trimming removed 7 bases from V and 2 bases from J; junction bases left unmatched: 9. CDR1 is WSHSY, CDR2 SAAADI, per germline. The CDR3 is 16 amino acids. The CDR3 loop is CASKSSAGGTYNEQFF. CDR3 in DNA: TGCGCCAGCAAAAGCTCAGCGGGAGGAACCTACAATGAGCAGTTCTTC.

The rearrangement joins TRBV19 to TRBJ2-5, with 11 nucleotides matching TRBD1. Near its end, the DNA agrees better with TRBJ2-7, so the J call may be wrong. Germline V gene data show CDR1 as LNHDA and CDR2 as SQIVND (reference sequence). The CDR3 consists of 14 residues. The DNA for the CDR3 is TGTGCCAGTAGTACAGGGACAGGGGGATACGAGCAGTACTTC. Translated, it gives CASSTGTGGYEQYF.

The V gene is TRBV19, the J gene TRBJ1-1; a weak D match, TRBD1 (6 bases). The V and J ends lost 5 bases and 10 bases respectively, with 17 bases between them. The CDR3 sequence is 13 residues long. CDR1 is LNHDA and CDR2 is SQIVND in the germline V gene (reference sequence). The CDR3 spells CASSATPPRGAFF. The CDR3 DNA reads as TGTGCCAGTAGTGCAACCCCTCCCAGGGGAGCTTTCTTT.